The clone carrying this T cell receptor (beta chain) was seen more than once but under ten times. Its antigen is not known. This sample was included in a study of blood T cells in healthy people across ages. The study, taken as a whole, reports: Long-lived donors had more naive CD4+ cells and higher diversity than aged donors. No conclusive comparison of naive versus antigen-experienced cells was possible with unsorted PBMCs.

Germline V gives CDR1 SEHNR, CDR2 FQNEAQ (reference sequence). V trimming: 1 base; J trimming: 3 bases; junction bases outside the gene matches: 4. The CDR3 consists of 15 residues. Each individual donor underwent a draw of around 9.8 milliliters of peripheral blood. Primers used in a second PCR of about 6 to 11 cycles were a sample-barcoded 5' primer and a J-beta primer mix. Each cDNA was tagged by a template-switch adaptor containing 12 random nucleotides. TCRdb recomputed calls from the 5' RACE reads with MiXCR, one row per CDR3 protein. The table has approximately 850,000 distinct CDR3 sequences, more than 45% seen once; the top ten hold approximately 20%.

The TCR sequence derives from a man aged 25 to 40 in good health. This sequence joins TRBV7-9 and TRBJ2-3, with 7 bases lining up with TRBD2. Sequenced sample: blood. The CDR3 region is CASSLDGRYTDTQYF. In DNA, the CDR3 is TGTGCCAGCAGCTTAGACGGGAGGTATACAGATACGCAGTATTTT.